This T cell receptor (beta chain) was documented in a study of blood T cell repertoires in COVID-19. About the study: Acute and convalescent COVID-19 specimens originated in the United States, Italy and Spain.

Per the study methods: The authors estimated nucleated cell counts from reference gene primer amplification. Using immunoSEQ multiplex PCR, the repertoire was profiled, and TCRdb retains in-frame clones only, with some absent. V and J calls and clone size are as listed in that table; D and trimming were resolved from the DNA. The sample lists a few hundred thousand clones, around 84% occurring once. This clone occurred once. The V gene lost 0 bases and the J gene lost 0 bases, with 9 bases spanning the gap. This CDR3 is 16 amino acids long. Germline loops: CDR1 SGHRS, CDR2 YFSETQ. Input material: peripheral blood. The TCR was taken from a young woman with acute or convalescent COVID-19. The chain couples TRBV5-1 to TRBJ1-4; tentative D call: TRBD1 (5 bases). CDR3 loop: CASSLETGPTNEKLFF. Here the CDR3 DNA reads TGCGCCAGCAGCTTGGAAACAGGCCCAACTAATGAAAAACTGTTTTTT.